A single sample is the source of the 32 T cell receptor beta chains below, sequenced in a study of cytomegalovirus exposure and HLA in healthy donors. The PCR had 60 Vbeta and 13 Jbeta primers. The protocol was immunoSEQ multiplex PCR, while the TCRdb copy is restricted to in-frame clones and leaves out a portion. The data contain around 130,000 clones, nearly 90% of them singletons. Sequenced material: PBMCs. Every receptor here comes from a woman aged 40-49 years in good health and CMV-seronegative.

The chain combines TRBV6-1 with TRBJ1-2, with 7 bases aligning to TRBD1. The germline V gene has CDR1 MNHNS and CDR2 SASEGT. V lost 7 bases to trimming and J lost 4 bases; unmatched junction nucleotides: 9. The CDR3 is 14 amino acids. The CDR3 nucleotides are TGTGCCAGCACCCATGACAGGGTCCGCTATGGCTACACCTTC. Residues: CASTHDRVRYGYTF.

The chain is built from TRBV10-3 and TRBJ1-3; D may be TRBD1 (5 bases). Germline assignment: CDR1 ENHRY and CDR2 SYGVKD. The ends were cut back, 6 bases at V and 2 bases at J, with 11 bases in the middle. The CDR3 is 14 residues long. The CDR3 nucleotides are TGTGCCATCAGGCCCCAGGGCCCTGGAAACACCATATATTTT. Translated, it gives CAIRPQGPGNTIYF.

On this clone itself: Germline and junction disagree at one end, which may indicate a read error. The chain is built from TRBV7-9 and TRBJ1-1; D call uncertain. Germline CDR1 is SEHNR and CDR2 is FQNEAQ (reference sequence). The length of the CDR3 is 12 residues. The CDR3 DNA reads as TGTTCCAGCAGCCATCAAGCTTTTGAAGCTTTCTTT. This sequence encodes CSSSHQAFEAFF.

The V call is TRBV5-1, the J call TRBJ1-1, with D perhaps TRBD1 (6 bases). Per the germline V gene, CDR1 is SGHRS and CDR2 is YFSETQ. Trimming shortened V by 7 bases and J by 1 base, and 8 bases separated the two germline ends. There are 12 residues in the CDR3. CDR3 sequence reads: CASGGENTEAFF. The CDR3 DNA sequence: TGCGCCAGCGGGGGCGAGAACACTGAAGCTTTCTTT.

This clone has just a few counts. The rearrangement joins TRBV7-6 to TRBJ2-3; 7 positions match TRBD1. The CDR3 extends over 17 amino acids. V lost 4 bases, J lost 1 base, and 11 bases stayed unmatched. Germline-derived CDR1 and CDR2 are SGHVS and FNYEAQ. CDR3 nucleotides: TGTGCCAGCAGCTCCATGCAGACAGGGAGTGGCACAGATACGCAGTATTTT. Amino acid sequence: CASSSMQTGSGTDTQYF.

This chain's CDR3 is CASSIGIRAVDQPQHF. The CDR3 coding sequence is TGTGCCAGTAGTATAGGTATCAGGGCGGTAGATCAGCCCCAGCATTTT. V is TRBV19 and J is TRBJ1-5, with a weak D call TRBD1 (5 bases). Deletions cut 1 base from V and 5 bases from J, with 15 bases between. This CDR3 spans 16 amino acids. CDR1 and CDR2 (germline): LNHDA, SQIVND (reference sequence).

The V call is TRBV7-2, the J call TRBJ2-7; 8 bases map to TRBD1. V shed 5 bases and J 1 base; nucleotides not matched to a gene: 10. The CDR3 spans 16 residues. CDR1 is SGHTA and CDR2 is FQGNSA in the germline V gene. The CDR3 bases are TGTGCCAGCAGCCTACCCCTGGACAGGGTTTCCTACGAGCAGTACTTC. Protein product: CASSLPLDRVSYEQYF.

The gene calls are TRBV6-5 and TRBJ1-1, with unresolved D. Trimming took off 5 bases at V and 1 base at J, with 11 bases between the two ends. The CDR3 is 14 residues long. Germline CDR1 reads MNHEY; CDR2 reads SVGAGI. CDR3 coding DNA: TGTGCCAGCAGTGAAATTCGGGGGAACACTGAAGCTTTCTTT. Amino acid sequence: CASSEIRGNTEAFF.

The chain joins TRBV5-1 to TRBJ2-2, with 7 bases lining up with TRBD1. Germline V gene data show CDR1 as SGHRS and CDR2 as YFSETQ. J was trimmed by 6 bases and V by 6 bases; bases with no gene match: 8. This CDR3 spans 14 amino acids. CDR3 residues: CASMTAGGAGELFF. CDR3 DNA: TGCGCCAGCATGACGGCAGGGGGAGCCGGGGAGCTGTTTTTT.

This chain uses TRBV27 with TRBJ2-3; 7 bases are a match to TRBD2. The V gene's germline CDR1 is MNHEY and CDR2 SMNVEV (reference sequence). This CDR3 contains 16 residues. V was pared by 8 bases and J by 2 bases, with 13 bases of the junction left unmatched. CDR3 DNA sequence: TGTGCCAGCTACCCCTCGGGGGGAAAACACACAGATACGCAGTATTTT. This encodes CASYPSGGKHTDTQYF.

The CDR3 sequence is CASSIYPGGNEQFF. The CDR3 DNA follows: TGTGCCAGTAGTATATATCCAGGGGGCAATGAGCAGTTCTTC. V usage is TRBV19 and J usage is TRBJ2-1, with TRBD1 matching 7 bases. Germline CDR1 and CDR2: LNHDA and SQIVND (reference sequence). The CDR3 sequence is 14 residues long. The J segment lost 6 bases and the V segment lost 2 bases, leaving 4 bases of the junction unmatched.

This sequence joins TRBV19 and TRBJ2-7; 8 bases map to TRBD1. The germline gives CDR1 LNHDA, CDR2 SQIVND (reference sequence). J lost 6 bases, V lost 3 bases, and 4 bases had no gene match. The CDR3 is made up of 13 amino acids. CDR3 protein: CASSISGQAEQYF. Here the CDR3 DNA reads TGTGCCAGTAGTATCTCGGGACAGGCCGAGCAGTACTTC.

The rearrangement links TRBV6-5 to TRBJ2-3; 9 bases align to TRBD2. The CDR3 runs to 15 residues. With V trimmed by 5 bases and J by 4 bases, 7 bases remained unmatched. Germline V CDR1 and CDR2: MNHEY, SVGAGI. CDR3 protein: CASSIAGVMADTQYF. CDR3 sequence (DNA): TGTGCCAGCAGTATAGCGGGAGTGATGGCAGATACGCAGTATTTT.

This chain links TRBV5-6 with TRBJ1-5; no clear D. Trimming removed 2 bases at V and 4 bases at J, with 10 bases between. The germline V gene has CDR1 SGHDT and CDR2 YYEEEE. This CDR3 is built from 14 residues. The CDR3 protein is CASSFGRWNQPQHF. The CDR3 DNA reads as TGTGCCAGCAGCTTCGGGAGGTGGAATCAGCCCCAGCATTTT.

This chain connects TRBV28 to TRBJ2-1, with a weak D call TRBD2 (6 bases). Germline CDR1 reads MDHEN; CDR2 reads SYDVKM. Deletions cut 6 bases from V and 0 bases from J, with 15 bases between. This CDR3 spans 16 amino acids. Written as DNA, the CDR3 is TGTGCCAGCAGCACCGCTAGCGCAAGCTCCTACAATGAGCAGTTCTTC. Its protein product is CASSTASASSYNEQFF. Using reference TRBV28 and TRBJ2-1 for the parts outside the CDR3, the full variable domain is DVKVTQSSRYLVKRTGEKVFLECVQDMDHENMFWYRQDPGLGLRLIYFSYDVKMKEKGDIPEGYSVSREKKERFSLILESASTNQTSMYLCASSTASASSYNEQFFGPGTRLTVL.

Turning to this clone: At one boundary the junction diverges from the germline segment, which might be a read error. The chain combines TRBV7-9 with TRBJ2-3; D is unclear. In germline, CDR1 is SEHNR, CDR2 FQNEAQ (reference sequence). This CDR3 comprises 13 residues. DNA of the CDR3: TGTTCCAGCAGCTTAGAGCCCAAAGATACGCAGTATTTT. Encoded protein: CSSSLEPKDTQYF.

The V call is TRBV28, the J call TRBJ2-7; TRBD1 matches 9 bases. Per germline, CDR1 MDHEN and CDR2 SYDVKM. CDR3 length: 16 amino acids. V lost 4 bases, J lost 5 bases, and 12 bases stayed unmatched. CDR3 DNA sequence: TGTGCCAGCAGTTCTAGACAGGGGGTCAATTTGCACGAGCAGTACTTC. Protein sequence: CASSSRQGVNLHEQYF.

The rearrangement uses TRBV2 and TRBJ1-4; no definite D call. The CDR3 sequence is 12 residues long. Germline CDR1 and CDR2: SNHLY and FYNNEI. V was trimmed by 4 bases and J by 5 bases, leaving 5 bases between them. The CDR3 loop reads CASSGYNEKLFF. The CDR3 DNA reads as TGTGCCAGCAGTGGCTACAATGAAAAACTGTTTTTT.

The table lists this clone with a count of one. This rearrangement joins TRBV6-5 to TRBJ2-7; D not resolved. Per the germline V gene, CDR1 is MNHEY and CDR2 is SVGAGI. Trimming took off 6 bases at V and 1 base at J, with 10 bases between the two ends. The CDR3 covers 13 residues. Here the CDR3 DNA reads TGTGCCAGCAGCTTTAGCAATTCCTACGAGCAGTACTTC. Protein: CASSFSNSYEQYF.

V and J are TRBV28 and TRBJ2-1; tentative D call: TRBD2 (6 bases). The CDR3 is 18 residues long. V lost 5 bases, J lost 0 bases, and 20 bases lay in between. Germline assignment: CDR1 MDHEN and CDR2 SYDVKM. CDR3: CASSLQFPGVGSYNEQFF. The CDR3 bases are TGTGCCAGCAGTCTTCAGTTCCCGGGGGTGGGCTCCTACAATGAGCAGTTCTTC.

The table lists this clone with a count of one. This sequence joins TRBV6-6 and TRBJ1-5; 8 nucleotides line up with TRBD1. Germline loops: CDR1 MNHNY, CDR2 SVGAGI (reference sequence). The CDR3 runs to 15 residues. V was clipped by 5 bases and J by 5 bases; unmatched bases: 8. The CDR3 coding sequence is TGTGCCAGCAGTACCGGACAGGGTCGAGATCAGCCCCAGCATTTT. Protein sequence: CASSTGQGRDQPQHF.

The V call is TRBV27, the J call TRBJ2-3; D may be TRBD1 (5 bases). The CDR3 loop spans 15 amino acids. The V end lost 8 bases, the J end lost 0 bases, and 15 bases lay between the germline ends. Germline CDR1 is MNHEY and CDR2 is SMNVEV (reference sequence). This CDR3 is CASRTWTPSTDTQYF. The CDR3 coding sequence is TGTGCCAGCCGGACCTGGACACCTAGCACAGATACGCAGTATTTT.

J is TRBJ1-1 and V is TRBV6-5; maybe TRBD1 (6 bases). The CDR3 is made up of 15 amino acids. The V and J ends lost 2 bases and 10 bases respectively, with 20 bases between them. Germline CDR1 is MNHEY and CDR2 is SVGAGI. CDR3 residues: CASSYAWGHGVGAFF. The CDR3 nucleotides read TGTGCCAGCAGTTACGCATGGGGACATGGAGTCGGAGCTTTCTTT.

Remarks on this clone: One end of the junction varies from germline; a read error may be responsible. J is TRBJ1-2 and V is TRBV7-9; D is uncertain. In germline, CDR1 is SEHNR, CDR2 FQNEAQ (reference sequence). The CDR3 has 12 amino acids. This chain's CDR3 is CSSSPVDYGYTF. The CDR3, as DNA: TGTTCCAGCAGCCCTGTAGACTATGGCTACACCTTC.

CDR3 protein: CASSPVWGAGELFF. Written as DNA, the CDR3 is TGTGCCAGCAGCCCAGTTTGGGGGGCCGGGGAGCTGTTTTTT. V gene TRBV11-2 combines with J gene TRBJ2-2; tentatively, D is TRBD2 (6 bases). The length of the CDR3 is 14 residues. Germline lookup yields CDR1 SGHAT and CDR2 FQNNGV. The V end lost 5 bases, the J end lost 6 bases, and 13 bases lay between the germline ends.

V usage is TRBV4-2 and J usage is TRBJ2-7, with 11 bases lining up with TRBD2. The junction had 10 bases not matched to a gene; V was cut back by 3 bases and J by 3 bases. Germline V gene sequence: CDR1 LGHNA, CDR2 YNFKEQ. This CDR3 has 17 amino acids. The CDR3: CASSQASGRSGGYEQYF. The CDR3 nucleotides are TGTGCCAGCAGCCAGGCTAGCGGGAGGTCGGGGGGCTACGAGCAGTACTTC.

The chain combines TRBV11-2 with TRBJ2-1; TRBD2 might be the D (5 bases). The ends were cut back, 1 base at V and 2 bases at J, with 12 bases in the middle. Germline V gene data show CDR1 as SGHAT and CDR2 as FQNNGV. The CDR3 totals 16 residues. The CDR3, as DNA: TGTGCCAGCAGCTTAGCCGCTAGCCATGCCTACAATGAGCAGTTCTTC. Protein sequence: CASSLAASHAYNEQFF. The variable domain in full, with the rest retrieved from reference TRBV11-2 and TRBJ2-1, is EAGVAQSPRYKIIEKRQSVAFWCNPISGHATLYWYQQILGQGPKLLIQFQNNGVVDDSQLPKDRFSAERLKGVDSTLKIQPAKLEDSAVYLCASSLAASHAYNEQFFGPGTRLTVL.

The CDR3 DNA reads as TGTGCCAGCACCATTAGGGGTTCGGGTTCTCGTGAGCAGTTCTTC. It codes for CASTIRGSGSREQFF. The rearrangement joins TRBV11-3 to TRBJ2-1, with D possibly matching TRBD1 (5 bases). V gave up 7 bases and J gave up 9 bases, with 22 bases separating them. Germline V gene data show CDR1 as SGHNT and CDR2 as YENEEA. CDR3 length equals 15 residues.

The V call is TRBV6-1, the J call TRBJ1-4; TRBD1 matches at 7 bases. Germline trimming cut 4 bases from V and 2 bases from J; bases unmatched to any gene: 10. The CDR3 is 17 amino acids. Germline-derived CDR1 and CDR2 are MNHNS and SASEGT. The CDR3 DNA reads TGTGCCAGCAGTGCCCCGACAGGGATCAGGACTAATGAAAAACTGTTTTTT. Translation: CASSAPTGIRTNEKLFF.

DNA for the CDR3: TGTGCCACCGGAGGGACCAGCACTAACTATGGCTACACCTTC. Translated, it gives CATGGTSTNYGYTF. The chain recombines TRBV28 with TRBJ1-2; D is perhaps TRBD1 (5 bases). The CDR3 is 14 residues long. Trimming took off 10 bases at V and 0 bases at J, with 15 bases between the two ends. CDR1 MDHEN and CDR2 SYDVKM come from the germline V gene.

This chain links TRBV6-5 with TRBJ1-6; TRBD1 might be the D (6 bases). CDR3 size: 16 residues. Germline CDR1 is MNHEY and CDR2 is SVGAGI. The germline V and J ends were trimmed by 3 bases and 8 bases, with 17 bases remaining between them. The DNA of the CDR3 is TGTGCCAGCAGTTATCGGACAGCCGCGGGGGATTCACCCCTCCACTTT. Translating it yields CASSYRTAAGDSPLHF.

The chain carries TRBV5-1 and TRBJ2-1; 9 positions agree with TRBD1. From germline, CDR1 is SGHRS and CDR2 YFSETQ. The CDR3 is 15 amino acids. The V gene end was trimmed by 2 bases and the J gene end by 7 bases; junction bases not matched to a gene: 7. The CDR3 region is CASSLVQGANNEQFF. The CDR3 DNA reads as TGCGCCAGCAGCTTAGTACAGGGGGCTAATAATGAGCAGTTCTTC.